Below, 23 T cell receptor beta chains from the same sample are listed, as sequenced in a study of cytomegalovirus exposure and HLA in healthy donors. Both 60 Vbeta primers and 13 Jbeta primers went into the PCR. Data came from immunoSEQ multiplex PCR; TCRdb stores just in-frame clones and leaves some out. The table lists some 85,000 clones, approximately 84% of them singletons. The sample was PBMCs. These receptors were collected from a woman between 45 and 65 years old in good health and CMV-seronegative.

The chain employs TRBV7-9 and TRBJ2-5, with D perhaps TRBD1 (6 bases). Trimming left V 2 bases short and J 6 bases short, with 13 bases between. This CDR3 is built from 14 residues. Germline V CDR1 and CDR2: SEHNR, FQNEAQ (reference sequence). The CDR3 region has the DNA TGTGCCAGCAGCTTACCTAACAGGGAACAGACCCAGTACTTC. It encodes CASSLPNREQTQYF.

The chain has TRBV11-1 and TRBJ2-5, with D possibly being TRBD1 (6 bases). CDR3 length: 14 amino acids. V was cut by 6 bases and J by 4 bases, with 15 bases left in between. Germline lookup yields CDR1 SGHAT and CDR2 FQDESV (reference sequence). The CDR3 reads CASSAGQIPETQYF. Here the CDR3 DNA reads TGTGCCAGCAGTGCTGGACAGATCCCAGAGACCCAGTACTTC.

V and J are TRBV27 and TRBJ1-5; 9 bases are shared with TRBD1. The CDR3 loop spans 16 amino acids. With 6 bases clipped from V and 2 bases from J, the junction kept 8 bases outside the gene matches. CDR1 is MNHEY and CDR2 is SMNVEV in the germline V gene (reference sequence). CDR3: CASSRTGADGNQPQHF. The CDR3 DNA reads TGTGCCAGCAGCCGGACAGGGGCGGACGGCAATCAGCCCCAGCATTTT.

In its sample, this clone is medium-sized. The V call is TRBV6-1, the J call TRBJ1-1; a weak D match, TRBD1 (6 bases). The CDR3 has 13 amino acids. Deletions cut 7 bases from V and 1 base from J, with 10 bases between. CDR1 and CDR2 (germline): MNHNS, SASEGT. The CDR3 nucleotides are TGTGCCAGCACCCGGACAGAGAACACTGAAGCTTTCTTT. Translated: CASTRTENTEAFF.

The J gene is TRBJ1-1, the V gene TRBV2, with a tentative D call TRBD1 (6 bases). There are 16 residues in the CDR3. The germline V gene has CDR1 SNHLY and CDR2 FYNNEI. V lost 6 bases and J lost 1, with 18 bases in between. CDR3 in amino acids: CASSGDTSKRNTEAFF. The CDR3 region has the DNA TGTGCCAGCAGCGGGGACACATCAAAACGGAACACTGAAGCTTTCTTT.

The chain carries TRBV10-2 and TRBJ2-2; the match to TRBD2 covers 11 bases. The CDR3 covers 14 residues. J was trimmed by 6 bases and V by 5 bases; bases with no gene match: 2. CDR1 WSHSY and CDR2 SAAADI come from the germline V gene. The CDR3 spells CASSLAGGAGELFF. In nucleotides, the CDR3 is TGCGCCAGCAGTCTAGCGGGGGGTGCCGGGGAGCTGTTTTTT.

The chain employs TRBV6-1 and TRBJ2-4; 7 bases align to TRBD1. The CDR3 has 15 amino acids. Germline CDR1 and CDR2: MNHNS and SASEGT. J gave up 2 bases and V 3 bases, and 4 bases lay outside the gene matches. CDR3 sequence reads: CASSEGQLTKNIQYF. CDR3 nucleotides: TGTGCCAGCAGTGAGGGACAGCTCACCAAAAACATTCAGTACTTC.

V and J are TRBV4-1 and TRBJ1-2; D might be TRBD1 (5 bases). Trimming took off 4 bases at V and 2 bases at J, with 17 bases between the two ends. This CDR3 is 16 amino acids long. The germline V gene encodes CDR1 MGHRA and CDR2 YSYEKL. The CDR3 is CASSPAAGPTNYGYTF. CDR3 in DNA: TGCGCCAGCAGCCCTGCAGCGGGACCGACCAACTATGGCTACACCTTC.

This chain links TRBV28 with TRBJ1-3; TRBD1 matches 7 bases. The J segment lost 7 bases and the V segment lost 5 bases, leaving 14 bases of the junction unmatched. Germline V lookup: CDR1 MDHEN, CDR2 SYDVKM. This CDR3 comprises 16 residues. The chain's CDR3 is CASSPQGIVVRNTIYF. DNA for the CDR3: TGTGCCAGCAGTCCACAGGGGATTGTCGTTAGGAACACCATATATTTT.

The CDR3 sequence is CASSPPSGRYNEQFF. DNA of the CDR3: TGTGCCAGCAGCCCGCCCAGCGGGAGGTACAATGAGCAGTTCTTC. The V and J genes are TRBV7-3 and TRBJ2-1; 9 bases fit TRBD2. Germline V CDR1 and CDR2: SGHTA, FQGTGA. The ends lost 5 bases at V and 4 bases at J; junction bases unmatched: 6. The CDR3 covers 15 residues. Using reference TRBV7-3 and TRBJ2-1 for the parts outside the CDR3, the full variable domain is GAGVSQTPSNKVTEKGKYVELRCDPISGHTALYWYRQSLGQGPEFLIYFQGTGAADDSGLPNDRFFAVRPEGSVSTLKIQRTERGDSAVYLCASSPPSGRYNEQFFGPGTRLTVL.

The chain uses TRBV15 and TRBJ2-1; the match to TRBD2 covers 8 bases. Germline-derived CDR1 and CDR2 are LNHNV and YYDKDF (reference sequence). V gave up 5 bases and J gave up 0 bases; unmatched junction bases: 18. The CDR3 sequence is 20 residues long. The CDR3: CATSPLMASGFYSSYNEQFF. CDR3 nucleotide sequence: TGTGCCACCAGCCCGTTGATGGCTAGCGGGTTCTACAGCTCCTACAATGAGCAGTTCTTC.

The chain recombines TRBV5-1 with TRBJ1-1; 10 nucleotides align to TRBD1. Unmatched junction bases numbered 8, after V lost 2 bases and J lost 4 bases. Per the germline V gene, CDR1 is SGHRS and CDR2 is YFSETQ. There are 16 residues in the CDR3. CDR3 region: CASSFNGGQGSTEAFF. CDR3 nucleotides: TGCGCCAGCAGCTTCAATGGGGGACAGGGGAGCACTGAAGCTTTCTTT.

The gene calls are TRBV5-1 and TRBJ2-1, with 13 nucleotides matching TRBD2. CDR1 is SGHRS and CDR2 is YFSETQ in the germline V gene. This CDR3 is built from 22 residues. The V and J ends lost 1 base and 6 bases, in that order; junction bases with no gene match: 22. CDR3 coding DNA: TGCGCCAGCAGCTTGTACCCCAAAAGACTAGCGGGAGGCCACGCGGTGTTCAATGAGCAGTTCTTC. Translated: CASSLYPKRLAGGHAVFNEQFF.

The chain joins TRBV20-1 to TRBJ1-1; D unresolved. The CDR3 totals 11 residues. Germline V gene sequence: CDR1 DFQATT, CDR2 SNEGSKA (reference sequence). Between the trimmed V and J ends, which lost 1 base and 6 bases, there was a span of 6 bases. The CDR3 is CSARGPAEAFF. The CDR3 DNA reads as TGCAGTGCTAGAGGTCCCGCTGAAGCTTTCTTT.

CDR3 coding DNA: TGTGCCAGTAGTAAAAGTCCAACTTTCTATGGCTACACCTTC. It encodes CASSKSPTFYGYTF. The rearrangement links TRBV19 to TRBJ1-2; D unclear. There are 14 residues in the CDR3. Germline-derived CDR1 and CDR2 are LNHDA and SQIVND (reference sequence). V lost 4 bases to trimming and J lost 4 bases, with 13 bases between them.

In this sample, this clone turned up once. The rearrangement links TRBV27 to TRBJ1-5; no firm D call. The ends were cut back, 6 bases at V and 4 bases at J, with 7 bases in the middle. This CDR3 has 12 residues. From germline, CDR1 is MNHEY and CDR2 SMNVEV (reference sequence). The CDR3 is CASSNSNQPQHF. The CDR3 region has the DNA TGTGCCAGCAGCAATTCAAATCAGCCCCAGCATTTT.

This clone has a single count. This sequence joins TRBV6-5 and TRBJ1-6, with D possibly matching TRBD1 (5 bases). The CDR3 length is 15 residues. Germline values: CDR1 MNHEY, CDR2 SVGAGI. Trimming removed 0 bases from V and 10 bases from J, with 13 bases in between. The CDR3: CASSYSVGGRSPLHF. CDR3 DNA sequence: TGTGCCAGCAGTTACTCGGTCGGGGGTAGGTCACCCCTCCACTTT.

The V call is TRBV5-1, the J call TRBJ2-2; TRBD1 aligns across 8 bases. The CDR3 consists of 16 residues. Germline trimming cut 2 bases from V and 3 bases from J; bases unmatched to any gene: 6. The germline V gene has CDR1 SGHRS and CDR2 YFSETQ. In DNA, the CDR3 is TGCGCCAGCAGCTTAGACCCGGACAGGGACACCGGGGAGCTGTTTTTT. This translates into CASSLDPDRDTGELFF.

The chain joins TRBV10-1 to TRBJ2-7, with 8 bases that match TRBD2. This CDR3 is built from 15 residues. V shed 2 bases, J shed 9 bases, and the junction held 12 bases outside the gene matches. Germline values: CDR1 WNHNN, CDR2 SYGVQD (reference sequence). The CDR3 coding sequence is TGCGCCAGCAGTGAGACGGTAGCGGGGCAGCGGGTGCAGTACTTC. It specifies CASSETVAGQRVQYF.

This clone has just one count. The rearrangement joins TRBV6-5 to TRBJ1-2; 7 nucleotides agree with TRBD1. CDR3 length: 16 amino acids. CDR1 MNHEY and CDR2 SVGAGI come from the germline V gene. Trimming took 2 bases from V and 0 from J; bases not matched to a gene: 6. The CDR3 bases are TGTGCCAGCAGTTACATTAGTGACAGGGCTAACTATGGCTACACCTTC. It codes for CASSYISDRANYGYTF.

The chain combines TRBV9 with TRBJ2-3; TRBD2 might be the D (5 bases). CDR1 is SGDLS, CDR2 YYNGEE, per germline. The CDR3 has 16 residues. Trimming took 4 bases from V and 0 from J, leaving 15 bases between them. The CDR3 nucleotides read TGTGCCAGCAGCAACGGGATCTTCAAGAGCACAGATACGCAGTATTTT. Translation: CASSNGIFKSTDTQYF.

The chain couples TRBV7-2 to TRBJ2-7, with 7 bases that match TRBD1. V shed 3 bases, J shed 3 bases, and the junction held 5 bases outside the gene matches. CDR1 is SGHTA, CDR2 FQGNSA, per germline. CDR3 length: 14 amino acids. The CDR3 DNA reads as TGTGCCAGCAGCTTCTGGACAGGAGACTACGAGCAGTACTTC. Protein product: CASSFWTGDYEQYF.

Of note for this clone: Compared with germline, one end of the junction differs, possibly owing to a read error. The chain employs TRBV7-7 and TRBJ2-1, with D possibly TRBD2 on 5 matching bases. In germline, CDR1 is SSHAT, CDR2 FNYEAQ (reference sequence). There are 13 residues in the CDR3. The CDR3 loop reads CASSTNVATEQFF. In DNA form, the CDR3 reads TGTGCTAGCAGCACAAACGTAGCGACGGAGCAGTTCTTC. Full variable domain (missing parts from reference TRBV7-7 and TRBJ2-1): GAGVSQSPRYKVTKRGQDVTLRCDPISSHATLYWYQQALGQGPEFLTYFNYEAQPDKSGLPSDRFSAERPEGSISTLTIQRTEQRDSAMYRCASSTNVATEQFFGPGTRLTVL.